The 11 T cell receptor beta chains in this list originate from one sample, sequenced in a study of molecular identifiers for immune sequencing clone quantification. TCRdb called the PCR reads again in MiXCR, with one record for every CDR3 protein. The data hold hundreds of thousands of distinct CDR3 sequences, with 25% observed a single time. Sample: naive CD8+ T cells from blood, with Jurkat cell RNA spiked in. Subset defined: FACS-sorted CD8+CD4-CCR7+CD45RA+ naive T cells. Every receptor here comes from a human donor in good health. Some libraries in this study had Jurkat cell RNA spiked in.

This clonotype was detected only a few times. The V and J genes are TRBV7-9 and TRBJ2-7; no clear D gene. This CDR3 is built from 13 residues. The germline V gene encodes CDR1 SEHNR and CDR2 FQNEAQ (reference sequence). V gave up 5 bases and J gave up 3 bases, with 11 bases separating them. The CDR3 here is CASSPTANYEQYF. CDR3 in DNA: TGTGCCAGCAGCCCAACGGCCAACTACGAGCAGTACTTC.

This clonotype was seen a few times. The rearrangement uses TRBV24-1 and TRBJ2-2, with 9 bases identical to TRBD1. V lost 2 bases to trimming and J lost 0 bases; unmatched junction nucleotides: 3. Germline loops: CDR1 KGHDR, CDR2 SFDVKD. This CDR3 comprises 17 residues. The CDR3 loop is CATSDSRTGANTGELFF. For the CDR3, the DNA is TGTGCCACCAGTGATTCCCGGACAGGGGCGAACACCGGGGAGCTGTTTTTT.

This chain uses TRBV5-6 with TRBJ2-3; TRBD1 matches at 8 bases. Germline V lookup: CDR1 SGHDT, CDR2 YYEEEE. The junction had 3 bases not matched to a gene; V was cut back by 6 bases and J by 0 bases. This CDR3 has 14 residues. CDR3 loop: CASTRTGSTDTQYF. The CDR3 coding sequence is TGTGCCAGCACCAGGACAGGGAGCACAGATACGCAGTATTTT.

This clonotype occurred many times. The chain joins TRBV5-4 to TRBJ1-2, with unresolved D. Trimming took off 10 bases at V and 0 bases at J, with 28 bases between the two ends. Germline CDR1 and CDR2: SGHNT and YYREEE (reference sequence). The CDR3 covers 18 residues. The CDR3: CAQQKEGGVISSNYGYTF. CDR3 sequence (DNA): TGTGCCCAGCAAAAGGAGGGTGGCGTCATCAGCTCTAACTATGGCTACACCTTC. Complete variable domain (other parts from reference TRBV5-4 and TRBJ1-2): ETGVTQSPTHLIKTRGQQVTLRCSSQSGHNTVSWYQQALGQGPQFIFQYYREEENGRGNFPPRFSGLQFPNYSSELNVNALELDDSALYLCAQQKEGGVISSNYGYTFGSGTRLTVV.

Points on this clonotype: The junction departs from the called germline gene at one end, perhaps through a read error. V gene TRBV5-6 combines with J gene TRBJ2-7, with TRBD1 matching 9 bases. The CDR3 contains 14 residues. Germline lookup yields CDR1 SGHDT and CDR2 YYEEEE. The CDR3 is CASSVGTGLYEQCF. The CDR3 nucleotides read TGTGCCAGCAGCGTCGGGACAGGGCTATACGAGCAGTGCTTC.

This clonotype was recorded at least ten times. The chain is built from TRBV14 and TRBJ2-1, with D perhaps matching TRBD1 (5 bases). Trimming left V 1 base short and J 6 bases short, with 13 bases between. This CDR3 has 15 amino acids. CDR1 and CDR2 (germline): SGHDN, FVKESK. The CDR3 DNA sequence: TGTGCCAGCAGCCAAGGTCCAGGGCACATCAATGAGCAGTTCTTC. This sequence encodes CASSQGPGHINEQFF.

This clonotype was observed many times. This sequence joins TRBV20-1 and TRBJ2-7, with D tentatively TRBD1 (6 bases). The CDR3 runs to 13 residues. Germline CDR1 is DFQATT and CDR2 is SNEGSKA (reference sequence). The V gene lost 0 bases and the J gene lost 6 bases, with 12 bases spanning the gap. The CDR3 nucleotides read TGCAGTGCTAGAGATCGTCAGGGGATCGAGCAGTACTTC. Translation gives CSARDRQGIEQYF.

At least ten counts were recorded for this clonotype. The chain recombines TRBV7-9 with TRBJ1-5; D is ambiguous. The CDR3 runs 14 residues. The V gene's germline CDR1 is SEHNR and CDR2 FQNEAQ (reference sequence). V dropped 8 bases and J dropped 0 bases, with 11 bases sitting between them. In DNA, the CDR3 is TGTGCCAGCGGTACAGAGTATAGCAATCAGCCCCAGCATTTT. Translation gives CASGTEYSNQPQHF. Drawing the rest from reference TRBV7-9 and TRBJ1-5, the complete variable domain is DTGVSQNPRHKITKRGQNVTFRCDPISEHNRLYWYRQTLGQGPEFLTYFQNEAQLEKSRLLSDRFSAERPKGSFSTLEIQRTEQGDSAMYLCASGTEYSNQPQHFGDGTRLSIL.

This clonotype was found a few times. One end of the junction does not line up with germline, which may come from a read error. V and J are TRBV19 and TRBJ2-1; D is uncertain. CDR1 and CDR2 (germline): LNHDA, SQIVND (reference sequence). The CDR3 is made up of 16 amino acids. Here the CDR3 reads CASSTLGRGSYNEQLF. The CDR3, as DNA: TGTGCCAGTAGTACCCTCGGTAGAGGCAGCTACAATGAGCAGCTCTTC.

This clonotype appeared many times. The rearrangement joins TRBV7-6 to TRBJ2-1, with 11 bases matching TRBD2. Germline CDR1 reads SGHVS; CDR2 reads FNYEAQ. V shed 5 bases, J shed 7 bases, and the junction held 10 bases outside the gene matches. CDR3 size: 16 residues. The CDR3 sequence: CASSPPSSGGWNEQFF. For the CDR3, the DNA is TGTGCCAGCAGCCCTCCGTCTAGCGGGGGGTGGAATGAGCAGTTCTTC.

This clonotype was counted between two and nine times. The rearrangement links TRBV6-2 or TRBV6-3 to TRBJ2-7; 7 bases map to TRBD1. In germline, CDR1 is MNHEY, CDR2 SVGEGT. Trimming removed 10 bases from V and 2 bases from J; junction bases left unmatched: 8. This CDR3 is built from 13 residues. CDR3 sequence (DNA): TGTGCCACCCAAGGACAGGTTACCTACGAGCAGTACTTC. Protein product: CATQGQVTYEQYF.